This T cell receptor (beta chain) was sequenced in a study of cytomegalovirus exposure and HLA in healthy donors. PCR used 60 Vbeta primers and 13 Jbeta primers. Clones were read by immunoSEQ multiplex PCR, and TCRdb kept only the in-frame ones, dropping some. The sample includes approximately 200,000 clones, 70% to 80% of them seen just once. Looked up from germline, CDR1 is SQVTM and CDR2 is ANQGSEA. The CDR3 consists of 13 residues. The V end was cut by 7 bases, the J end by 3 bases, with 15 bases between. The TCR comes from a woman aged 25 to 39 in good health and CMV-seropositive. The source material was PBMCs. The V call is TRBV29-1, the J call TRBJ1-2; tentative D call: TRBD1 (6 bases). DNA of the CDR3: TGCAGCGGCACACAGGGTATAGACTATGGCTACACCTTC. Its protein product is CSGTQGIDYGYTF.